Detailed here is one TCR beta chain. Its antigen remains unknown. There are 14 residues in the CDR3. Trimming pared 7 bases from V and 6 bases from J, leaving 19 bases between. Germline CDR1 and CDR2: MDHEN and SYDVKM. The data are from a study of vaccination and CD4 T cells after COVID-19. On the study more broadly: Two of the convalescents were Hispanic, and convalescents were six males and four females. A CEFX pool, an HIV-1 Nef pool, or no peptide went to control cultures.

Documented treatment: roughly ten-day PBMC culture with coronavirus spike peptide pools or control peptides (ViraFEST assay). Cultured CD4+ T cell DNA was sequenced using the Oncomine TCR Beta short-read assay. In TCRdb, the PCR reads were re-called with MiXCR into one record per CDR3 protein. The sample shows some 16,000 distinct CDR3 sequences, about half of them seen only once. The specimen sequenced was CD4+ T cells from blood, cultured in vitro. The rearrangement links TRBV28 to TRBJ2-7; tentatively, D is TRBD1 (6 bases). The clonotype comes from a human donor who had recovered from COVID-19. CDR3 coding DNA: TGTGCCAGCACAGCCAGGGGTTATTTTGGCGAGCAGTACTTC. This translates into CASTARGYFGEQYF.